A single sample is the source of the 28 T cell receptor beta chains below, sequenced in a study of blood T cell dynamics during melanoma immunotherapy. Clones were sequenced by immunoSEQ multiplex PCR, and TCRdb holds only the in-frame ones, with some missing. Among around 14,000 clones listed, approximately 81% were seen once. Specified time point: pre-treatment baseline. The source material was blood, sampled from a patient treated with checkpoint blockade. These receptors all stem from a human donor with melanoma.

The chain carries TRBV9 and TRBJ1-2; perhaps TRBD1 as D (5 bases). Trimming removed 4 bases at V and 5 bases at J, with 12 bases between. Germline loops: CDR1 SGDLS, CDR2 YYNGEE. The CDR3 is made up of 13 amino acids. Written as DNA, the CDR3 is TGTGCCAGCAGCATGGGACGGAATTATGGCTACACCTTC. Translating it yields CASSMGRNYGYTF.

The V and J genes are TRBV11-2 and TRBJ2-2; D is ambiguous. The CDR3 has 15 amino acids. The V gene lost 1 base and the J gene lost 4 bases, with 10 bases spanning the gap. Germline CDR1 and CDR2: SGHAT and FQNNGV. CDR3 coding DNA: TGTGCCAGCAGCTTAGCGCGCCAGCGCACCGGGGAGCTGTTTTTT. It codes for CASSLARQRTGELFF.

Here the CDR3 DNA reads TGTGCCAGCAGTTTCGGGGGTTACGACACTGAAGCTTTCTTT. Translated, it gives CASSFGGYDTEAFF. This rearrangement joins TRBV6-6 to TRBJ1-1; maybe TRBD1 (5 bases). The CDR3 is 14 amino acids. CDR1 is MNHNY, CDR2 SVGAGI, per germline (reference sequence). Trimming removed 4 bases from V and 3 bases from J, with 12 bases in between.

Turning to this clone: This sample includes further DNA sequences coding for the same CDR3. The chain carries TRBV4-1 and TRBJ1-4, with 7 bases matching TRBD1. CDR3 length equals 15 residues. CDR1 is MGHRA and CDR2 is YSYEKL in the germline V gene. Trimming took 0 bases from V and 10 from J; bases not matched to a gene: 8. In DNA, the CDR3 is TGCGCCAGCAGCCAAGAGGACAGGCGGAGTGGAAAACTGTTTTTT. Translated, it gives CASSQEDRRSGKLFF.

V usage is TRBV5-1 and J usage is TRBJ2-7; no definite D call. Germline CDR1 SGHRS, CDR2 YFSETQ. V was trimmed by 0 bases and J by 0 bases, leaving 10 bases between them. The CDR3 is made up of 15 amino acids. This CDR3 reads CASSLVTASSYEQYF. CDR3 nucleotides: TGCGCCAGCAGCTTGGTTACGGCAAGCTCCTACGAGCAGTACTTC.

The chain has TRBV7-8 and TRBJ2-3, with D tentatively TRBD2 (7 bases). From germline, CDR1 is SGHVS and CDR2 FQNEAQ. The CDR3 totals 17 residues. The germline V and J ends were trimmed by 2 bases and 4 bases, with 19 bases remaining between them. CDR3 protein: CASSLIGGGQFPDTQYF. For the CDR3, the DNA is TGTGCCAGCAGCTTAATTGGCGGGGGCCAATTTCCAGATACGCAGTATTTT.

V is TRBV5-1 and J is TRBJ2-5; 14 bases align to TRBD2. CDR1 and CDR2 (germline): SGHRS, YFSETQ. CDR3 length equals 15 residues. J gave up 5 bases and V 4 bases, and 4 bases lay outside the gene matches. Here the CDR3 DNA reads TGCGCCAGCAGCGAAGGACTAGCGGGGGGCGAGACCCAGTACTTC. This sequence encodes CASSEGLAGGETQYF. The whole variable domain, filled in from reference TRBV5-1 and TRBJ2-5, reads KAGVTQTPRYLIKTRGQQVTLSCSPISGHRSVSWYQQTPGQGLQFLFEYFSETQRNKGNFPGRFSGRQFSNSRSEMNVSTLELGDSALYLCASSEGLAGGETQYFGPGTRLLVL.

CDR3 bases: TGCGCCAGCAGCATAAGGACAGATTCCTACGAGCAGTACTTC. Protein: CASSIRTDSYEQYF. The chain links TRBV5-1 to TRBJ2-7; the D gene is possibly TRBD1 (6 bases). The CDR3 sequence is 14 residues long. Germline-derived CDR1 and CDR2 are SGHRS and YFSETQ. Trimming stripped 4 bases from V and 1 base from J, with 12 bases between.

There are a few counts of this clone. The chain employs TRBV9 and TRBJ2-2, with TRBD2 identical over 7 bases. Germline V gives CDR1 SGDLS, CDR2 YYNGEE. The V segment lost 0 bases and the J segment 5 bases; nucleotides outside the gene matches: 7. The CDR3 has 16 residues. The CDR3 loop reads CASSVGGTIDTGELFF. The CDR3 nucleotides are TGTGCCAGCAGCGTAGGTGGGACTATCGATACCGGGGAGCTGTTTTTT.

The V gene is TRBV6-5, the J gene TRBJ1-1; weak D call: TRBD1 (6 bases). This CDR3 spans 11 amino acids. V lost 7 bases and J 6 bases, leaving 9 bases between the germline ends. Germline V gene sequence: CDR1 MNHEY, CDR2 SVGAGI. CDR3 sequence: CASNQGSEAFF. CDR3 nucleotide sequence: TGTGCCAGCAATCAGGGGTCTGAAGCTTTCTTT.

The CDR3 coding sequence is TGCGCCAGCAGCCGAGGACAGGGCGACCTTAACAATGAGCAGTTCTTC. The encoded protein is CASSRGQGDLNNEQFF. The genes are TRBV5-1 and TRBJ2-1; 8 positions agree with TRBD1. This CDR3 comprises 16 residues. V dropped 4 bases and J dropped 5; count of bases not matched to a gene: 11. Germline V gene data show CDR1 as SGHRS and CDR2 as YFSETQ.

The rearrangement links TRBV9 to TRBJ2-7; D might be TRBD1 or TRBD2, each matching 5 bases. CDR3 length: 15 amino acids. Trimming took 2 bases from V and 2 from J, leaving 14 bases between them. Germline V gene sequence: CDR1 SGDLS, CDR2 YYNGEE. As DNA, the CDR3 is TGTGCCAGCAGCGTCCGGGACGGCAAGACCTACGAGCAGTACTTC. This sequence encodes CASSVRDGKTYEQYF.

The CDR3: CASSYSRGGSYNEQFF. The CDR3, as DNA: TGTGCCAGCAGTTACTCTCGCGGGGGGTCCTACAATGAGCAGTTCTTC. The V call is TRBV6-5, the J call TRBJ2-1; TRBD2 agrees at 8 bases. This CDR3 region has 16 residues. Unmatched junction bases numbered 2, after V lost 0 bases and J lost 1 base. The germline V gene has CDR1 MNHEY and CDR2 SVGAGI.

The chain combines TRBV5-6 with TRBJ1-6; possible D gene TRBD1, 6 bases. V was clipped by 4 bases and J by 10 bases, with 15 bases between them. Germline values: CDR1 SGHDT, CDR2 YYEEEE. The CDR3 runs 14 residues. The CDR3 region has the DNA TGTGCCAGCAGCCCGTCCGGGACACTCTCACCCCTCCACTTT. It translates to CASSPSGTLSPLHF.

This clone appeared a few times. The chain is built from TRBV5-1 and TRBJ2-2, with 12 bases fitting TRBD1. Germline assignment: CDR1 SGHRS and CDR2 YFSETQ. V lost 0 bases and J lost 5; bases outside the gene matches: 2. This CDR3 contains 16 residues. The CDR3 loop is CASSLAGQGATGELFF. CDR3 DNA: TGCGCCAGCAGCTTGGCGGGACAGGGGGCGACCGGGGAGCTGTTTTTT. The full variable domain, in which reference TRBV5-1 and TRBJ2-2 provide the parts outside the CDR3, is KAGVTQTPRYLIKTRGQQVTLSCSPISGHRSVSWYQQTPGQGLQFLFEYFSETQRNKGNFPGRFSGRQFSNSRSEMNVSTLELGDSALYLCASSLAGQGATGELFFGEGSRLTVL.

The chain is built from TRBV27 and TRBJ1-2; 7 bases fit TRBD1. Germline trimming cut 9 bases from V and 3 bases from J; bases unmatched to any gene: 16. CDR1 MNHEY and CDR2 SMNVEV come from the germline V gene (reference sequence). This CDR3 has 16 residues. CDR3 in amino acids: CARRIFGGDRYYGYTF. In DNA form, the CDR3 reads TGTGCCAGACGAATTTTCGGGGGGGACAGATACTATGGCTACACCTTC.

In its sample, this clone was seen a few times. The rearrangement joins TRBV4-2 to TRBJ1-4; D might be TRBD1 (6 bases). V was shortened by 3 bases and J by 10 bases, with 9 bases between the two germline ends. The CDR3 has 12 amino acids. Germline lookup yields CDR1 LGHNA and CDR2 YNFKEQ. CDR3 DNA: TGTGCCAGCAGCCACCCACAGGGAAAACTGTTTTTT. Translating gives CASSHPQGKLFF.

This chain connects TRBV5-1 to TRBJ1-6; 10 bases line up with TRBD1. CDR1 and CDR2 (germline): SGHRS, YFSETQ. This CDR3 has 15 residues. With V trimmed by 4 bases and J by 6 bases, 4 bases remained unmatched. CDR3 nucleotide sequence: TGCGCCAGCAGCCCCTGGGACAGGGGTAATTCACCCCTCCACTTT. Translation: CASSPWDRGNSPLHF.

The J gene is TRBJ2-3, the V gene TRBV2; D possibly matches TRBD1 or TRBD2 (5 bases each). Trimming cost V 8 bases and J 3 bases, with 15 bases left between them. In germline, CDR1 is SNHLY, CDR2 FYNNEI. The CDR3 length is 14 residues. CDR3: CASFRDPRTDTQYF. Written as DNA, the CDR3 is TGTGCCAGCTTTCGGGACCCACGGACAGATACGCAGTATTTT.

The J gene is TRBJ2-5, the V gene TRBV14, with a possible D match to TRBD1 (6 bases). Germline lookup yields CDR1 SGHDN and CDR2 FVKESK. This CDR3 has 15 amino acids. V was cut by 4 bases and J by 2 bases, with 14 bases left in between. The DNA of the CDR3 is TGTGCCAGCAGCCCGCTGGGACACGAGCAAGAGACCCAGTACTTC. It codes for CASSPLGHEQETQYF.

V usage is TRBV28 and J usage is TRBJ1-3; D remains ambiguous. V was pared by 0 bases and J by 2 bases, with 5 bases between. The length of the CDR3 is 14 residues. CDR1 is MDHEN and CDR2 is SYDVKM in the germline V gene. CDR3 nucleotide sequence: TGTGCCAGCAGTTTATGGCAGGCTGGAAACACCATATATTTT. Its translation is CASSLWQAGNTIYF.

This clone was seen a handful of times. The chain employs TRBV5-1 and TRBJ1-1; D gene uncertain. This CDR3 is 12 amino acids long. The V gene lost 0 bases and the J gene lost 5 bases, with 5 bases spanning the gap. CDR1 SGHRS and CDR2 YFSETQ come from the germline V gene. The CDR3 reads CASSLGWTEAFF. The CDR3 bases are TGCGCCAGCAGCTTGGGGTGGACTGAAGCTTTCTTT.

V usage is TRBV6-6 and J usage is TRBJ2-5, with unresolved D. The CDR3 is 12 residues long. V shed 8 bases and J shed 0 bases, with 7 bases lying between them. Germline V lookup: CDR1 MNHNY, CDR2 SVGAGI (reference sequence). The CDR3 spells CASQKYQETQYF. CDR3 nucleotide sequence: TGTGCCAGCCAGAAGTACCAAGAGACCCAGTACTTC.

This clone was seen once. This chain joins TRBV7-8 and TRBJ2-3; a weak D match, TRBD2 (5 bases). The V end lost 0 bases, the J end lost 1 base, and 8 bases lay between the germline ends. The CDR3 consists of 15 residues. CDR1 is SGHVS, CDR2 FQNEAQ, per germline. This chain's CDR3 is CASSLASVGTDTQYF. The CDR3 DNA reads as TGTGCCAGCAGCTTAGCTAGCGTCGGCACAGATACGCAGTATTTT.

The sample holds a few counts of this clone. This chain joins TRBV7-9 and TRBJ2-7; 12 positions agree with TRBD2. J lost 3 bases, V lost 5 bases, and 5 bases had no gene match. The CDR3 sequence is 15 residues long. Germline V gene sequence: CDR1 SEHNR, CDR2 FQNEAQ (reference sequence). Here the CDR3 reads CASSPRLAGDYEQYF. The CDR3, as DNA: TGTGCCAGCAGCCCCAGACTAGCGGGGGACTACGAGCAGTACTTC.

The rearrangement joins TRBV7-2 to TRBJ2-5; tentative D call: TRBD1 (6 bases). CDR3 size: 14 residues. Deletions cut 5 bases from V and 7 bases from J, with 17 bases between. Looked up from germline, CDR1 is SGHTA and CDR2 is FQGNSA. The CDR3 DNA reads as TGTGCCAGCAGCCTAGGGGGACGGCGCGGGACCCAGTACTTC. This sequence encodes CASSLGGRRGTQYF.

This rearrangement joins TRBV5-1 to TRBJ2-5, with 7 bases lining up with TRBD2. This CDR3 contains 13 residues. Germline assignment: CDR1 SGHRS and CDR2 YFSETQ. Trimming took 6 bases from V and 2 from J; bases not matched to a gene: 4. In DNA form, the CDR3 reads TGCGCCAGCATCGGAGCGGGACAAGAGACCCAGTACTTC. Translating gives CASIGAGQETQYF.

The rearrangement joins TRBV13 to TRBJ1-2; no reliable D call. The V end was cut by 4 bases, the J end by 8 bases, with 17 bases between. From germline, CDR1 is PRHDT and CDR2 FYEKMQ (reference sequence). The CDR3 contains 14 residues. The CDR3 sequence: CASSSLGRGIGYTF. The CDR3 nucleotides are TGTGCCAGCAGCTCCCTAGGGCGGGGAATCGGCTACACCTTC.